Below, 20 T cell receptor beta chains from the same sample are listed, as sequenced in a study of blood T cells in healthy people across ages. Primers used in a second PCR of roughly 7 to 12 cycles were a sample-barcoded 5' primer and a J-beta primer mix. TCRdb ran MiXCR on the 5' RACE reads and lists one entry per CDR3 protein. The sample includes about 640,000 distinct CDR3 sequences, about 54% of them seen just once. The sequenced sample consisted of blood. These receptors were taken from a man between 60 and 75 years old in good health.

This chain joins TRBV3-1 and TRBJ2-1; D possibly corresponds to TRBD2 (5 bases). The CDR3 is 15 residues long. Trimming removed 0 bases at V and 0 bases at J, with 6 bases between. Germline V gene data show CDR1 as LGHDT and CDR2 as YNNKEL (reference sequence). The CDR3 loop reads CASSQEGSSYNEQFF. DNA for the CDR3: TGTGCCAGCAGCCAAGAGGGGAGCTCCTACAATGAGCAGTTCTTC.

The rearrangement links TRBV6-2 or TRBV6-3 to TRBJ1-5, with D hard to call. The germline CDR1 and CDR2 sequences are MNHEY and SVGEGT. V lost 7 bases and J lost 8, with 18 bases in between. This CDR3 comprises 14 residues. The chain's CDR3 is CASNLRASGEPQHF. The CDR3 region has the DNA TGTGCCAGCAACTTACGGGCCTCCGGGGAGCCCCAGCATTTT.

The chain's CDR3 is CASSWDRVNQPQHF. The CDR3 region has the DNA TGTGCCAGCAGCTGGGACAGGGTCAATCAGCCCCAGCATTTT. The chain joins TRBV5-5 to TRBJ1-5; 9 bases fit TRBD1. V lost 3 bases to trimming and J lost 3 bases; unmatched junction nucleotides: 1. CDR1 SGHKS and CDR2 YYEKEE come from the germline V gene (reference sequence). This CDR3 contains 14 residues.

This clonotype was counted many times. One end of the junction varies from germline; a read error may be responsible. This chain's CDR3 is CASSNQETQYF. The CDR3 DNA sequence: TGTGCCAGCAGCAACCAAGAGACCCAGTACTTC. This rearrangement joins TRBV5-1 to TRBJ2-5; D unclear. The CDR3 loop spans 11 amino acids. Germline-derived CDR1 and CDR2 are SGHRS and YFSETQ. The full variable domain, rest sourced from reference TRBV5-1 and TRBJ2-5, is KAGVTQTPRYLIKTRGQQVTLSCSPISGHRSVSWYQQTPGQGLQFLFEYFSETQRNKGNFPGRFSGRQFSNSRSEMNVSTLELGDSALYLCASSNQETQYFGPGTRLLVL.

This clonotype was detected a few times. The chain carries TRBV20-1 and TRBJ2-1, with D tentatively TRBD2 (5 bases). Per germline, CDR1 DFQATT and CDR2 SNEGSKA (reference sequence). V lost 3 bases and J 0 bases, leaving 9 bases between the germline ends. The CDR3 runs to 14 residues. CDR3 in amino acids: CSASIGLSYNEQFF. The CDR3 DNA is TGCAGTGCTAGTATTGGACTCTCCTACAATGAGCAGTTCTTC.

The sample holds a few counts of this clonotype. The chain employs TRBV7-2 and TRBJ2-5; D gene ambiguous. This CDR3 has 13 amino acids. Germline CDR1 is SGHTA and CDR2 is FQGNSA. The V and J ends lost 4 bases and 5 bases respectively, with 11 bases between them. DNA of the CDR3: TGTGCCAGCAGCTGGCTCTCTTTCGAGACCCAGTACTTC. Its protein product is CASSWLSFETQYF.

This chain connects TRBV9 to TRBJ1-2; D remains ambiguous. The V gene's germline CDR1 is SGDLS and CDR2 YYNGEE. This CDR3 spans 14 amino acids. V was clipped by 0 bases and J by 7 bases, with 13 bases between them. The CDR3 bases are TGTGCCAGCAGCGTAGGTCCAGAGCCGGGTGGCTACACCTTC. Translation gives CASSVGPEPGGYTF.

The rearrangement joins TRBV7-9 to TRBJ1-2, with D possibly being TRBD1 (5 bases). The CDR3 loop spans 15 amino acids. Germline V lookup: CDR1 SEHNR, CDR2 FQNEAQ (reference sequence). Trimming took 1 base from V and 3 from J, leaving 12 bases between them. CDR3 DNA: TGTGCCAGCAGCTTAGGGGGGGGAGTTGACTATGGCTACACCTTC. Its translation is CASSLGGGVDYGYTF.

This clonotype has just a few counts. The chain links TRBV11-2 to TRBJ2-3, with TRBD1 matching over 11 bases. The CDR3 runs to 16 residues. V was pared by 1 base and J by 4 bases, with 4 bases of the junction left unmatched. Germline V gene data show CDR1 as SGHAT and CDR2 as FQNNGV. The CDR3 reads CASSLGTGGLADTQYF. In DNA, the CDR3 is TGTGCCAGCAGCTTAGGGACAGGGGGCCTCGCAGATACGCAGTATTTT.

As for this clonotype: At one of its ends the junction is not consistent with the germline gene, which may arise from a read error. V and J are TRBV7-2 and TRBJ1-1, with a weak D call TRBD1 (5 bases). This CDR3 has 14 amino acids. Germline values: CDR1 SGHTA, CDR2 FQGNSA. CDR3 in amino acids: CASTLGATSTEAFF. CDR3 nucleotides: TGTGCCAGCACCTTAGGGGCAACCTCCACTGAAGCTTTCTTT.

The chain combines TRBV20-1 with TRBJ2-7; 11 positions match TRBD1. The junction had 10 bases not matched to a gene; V was cut back by 6 bases and J by 3 bases. CDR1 and CDR2 from the germline V gene are DFQATT and SNEGSKA (reference sequence). This CDR3 contains 15 residues. CDR3 amino acids: CSAPHRGQGVYEQYF. In DNA, the CDR3 is TGCAGTGCCCCCCACCGGGGACAGGGGGTCTACGAGCAGTACTTC.

This clonotype was counted only a few times. V usage is TRBV6-2 or TRBV6-3 and J usage is TRBJ2-1, with D perhaps assigned TRBD1 or TRBD2 (5 bases each). This CDR3 region has 14 residues. V shed 0 bases and J shed 10 bases, with 13 bases lying between them. Germline V CDR1 and CDR2: MNHEY, SVGEGT. CDR3 in DNA: TGTGCCAGCAGTTACTCGGGACGTGTGCTGGAGCAGTTCTTC. Translating it yields CASSYSGRVLEQFF.

The CDR3 nucleotides are TGTGCCAGCAGCAGGACAGGGCAGAGAGAGACCCAGTACTTC. Translated: CASSRTGQRETQYF. The chain links TRBV9 to TRBJ2-5, with TRBD1 matching over 8 bases. Trimming cost V 4 bases and J 4 bases; bases outside gene matches: 6. The CDR3 spans 14 residues. CDR1 is SGDLS and CDR2 is YYNGEE in the germline V gene.

The chain is built from TRBV3-1 and TRBJ1-6, with TRBD1 matching over 7 bases. The CDR3 loop spans 15 amino acids. The J segment lost 7 bases and the V segment lost 4 bases, leaving 7 bases of the junction unmatched. CDR1 is LGHDT, CDR2 YNNKEL, per germline (reference sequence). The CDR3 is CASSPSGTENSPLHF. CDR3 DNA sequence: TGTGCCAGCAGCCCGAGCGGGACAGAGAATTCACCCCTCCACTTT.

The chain combines TRBV6-5 with TRBJ2-6; 9 nucleotides match TRBD1. This CDR3 spans 22 amino acids. Germline assignment: CDR1 MNHEY and CDR2 SVGAGI. Losses at the gene ends were 2 bases for V and 1 base for J; bases not matched to a gene: 18. CDR3 DNA: TGTGCCAGCAGTTACGCAATGGGACAGGGCTATCAGCTTGGGTCTGGGGCCAACGTCCTGACTTTC. This encodes CASSYAMGQGYQLGSGANVLTF.

The rearrangement uses TRBV6-6 and TRBJ2-3; 10 nucleotides agree with TRBD2. Germline assignment: CDR1 MNHNY and CDR2 SVGAGI (reference sequence). The ends lost 2 bases at V and 1 base at J; junction bases unmatched: 3. The CDR3 has 16 residues. The CDR3 nucleotides read TGTGCCAGCAGTTACCCCGGGACTAGCGGCACAGATACGCAGTATTTT. Its translation: CASSYPGTSGTDTQYF.

The chain is built from TRBV20-1 and TRBJ2-2; D gene uncertain. The CDR3 has 14 residues. V was shortened by 1 base and J by 0 bases, with 6 bases between the two germline ends. The V gene's germline CDR1 is DFQATT and CDR2 SNEGSKA (reference sequence). The CDR3 here is CSARVVANTGELFF. The CDR3 region has the DNA TGCAGTGCTAGAGTGGTCGCGAACACCGGGGAGCTGTTTTTT.

The CDR3: CASSQTEPNEQFF. CDR3 nucleotides: TGTGCCAGCAGCCAAACAGAACCCAATGAGCAGTTCTTC. The chain joins TRBV3-1 to TRBJ2-1, with D unclear. CDR3 length: 13 amino acids. Germline V lookup: CDR1 LGHDT, CDR2 YNNKEL (reference sequence). V gave up 2 bases and J gave up 6 bases, with 8 bases separating them.

This rearrangement joins TRBV12-3 or TRBV12-4 to TRBJ2-1, with 7 bases that match TRBD1. With V trimmed by 6 bases and J by 4 bases, 12 bases remained unmatched. The CDR3 covers 16 residues. CDR3 DNA sequence: TGTGCCAGCAGCCCGCGAGGGGGCCACGGGTACAATGAGCAGTTCTTC. Translation: CASSPRGGHGYNEQFF.

This rearrangement joins TRBV6-5 to TRBJ2-6; D is uncertain. Germline V gene data show CDR1 as MNHEY and CDR2 as SVGAGI. This CDR3 spans 15 amino acids. The ends were cut back, 8 bases at V and 2 bases at J, with 13 bases in the middle. The CDR3 DNA reads as TGTGCCAGCGGTAGGGTAACTACTGGGGCCAACGTCCTGACTTTC. This sequence encodes CASGRVTTGANVLTF.